This is a list of T cell receptor beta chains from one sample in a study of cytomegalovirus exposure and HLA in healthy donors. Using immunoSEQ multiplex PCR, the repertoire was profiled, and TCRdb retains in-frame clones only, with some absent. This sample has 150,000 or so clones, with approximately 83% found just once. The sequenced material came from PBMCs. These receptors were collected from a young man in good health and CMV-seropositive. The CDR3 runs from the conserved cysteine through the conserved F or W. The order of the fields is V gene, clone size, J gene, D gene, CDR3 DNA, CDR3 protein. D genes are given only for firm matches. Some rows mark clone size as missing; the rest say once, few, many or name a class of expanded clone.

TRBV9	few	TRBJ2-1	.	TGTGCCAGCAGCGTAGAAGATACAAACTCCTACAATGAGCAGTTCTTC	CASSVEDTNSYNEQFF
TRBV30	.	TRBJ1-6	TRBD1	TGTGCCTGGAGTTTAGGGGGCGGTTCACCCCTCCACTTT	CAWSLGGGSPLHF
TRBV7-9	.	TRBJ1-1	.	TGTTCCAGCAGCTTCAGGGGCAGTTCCCCGGAGGACACTGAAGCTTTCTTT	CSSSFRGSSPEDTEAFF
TRBV15	.	TRBJ1-1	TRBD1	TGTGCCACCAGTACCGGGACAGGGGGCAGTTACACTGAAGCTTTCTTT	CATSTGTGGSYTEAFF
TRBV6-5	.	TRBJ1-2	TRBD1	TGTGCCGCTGGGGGACAGCAAGCTAACTATGGCTACACCTTC	CAAGGQQANYGYTF
TRBV6-1	.	TRBJ2-7	.	TGTGCCAGCAGTGAAACAGGAATATCCTACGAGCAGTACTTC	CASSETGISYEQYF
TRBV19	once	TRBJ2-2	.	TGTGCCAGTAGTACCCTAGCGAGGGGCTCGCTCGGGGAGCTGTTTTTT	CASSTLARGSLGELFF
TRBV5-1	.	TRBJ2-5	TRBD2	TGCGCCAGCAGCTTGGTAGGGGGACTAGCTGCGGAGACCCAGTACTTC	CASSLVGGLAAETQYF
TRBV13	.	TRBJ1-1	.	TGTGCCAGCACTCTAGGCCAGGGATACGCTTTCTTT	CASTLGQGYAFF
TRBV7-9	.	TRBJ1-5	TRBD1	TGTGCCAGCCGACAGGGGCTCAGTCAGCCCCAGCATTTT	CASRQGLSQPQHF
TRBV27	.	TRBJ2-1	.	TGTGCCAGCAGTTTACGGGGAACCTACAATGAGCAGTTCTTC	CASSLRGTYNEQFF
TRBV7-8	.	TRBJ1-1	TRBD1	TGTGCCAGCAGCTCGAAGACAGGGGGCTTGAACACTGAAGCTTTCTTT	CASSSKTGGLNTEAFF
TRBV10-1	.	TRBJ2-1	.	TGCGCCAGCAGTGAGTCGCCTGGGACTCCTCCGCAAGGGTTCTTC	CASSESPGTPPQGFF
TRBV4-1	.	TRBJ2-7	TRBD1	TGCGCCAGCAGCCAAGGGACAGGGGGAATCGACGAGCAGTACTTC	CASSQGTGGIDEQYF
TRBV19	few	TRBJ2-4	TRBD1	TGTGCCAGTCATCATACAGGGGGCGGTAGGGACATTCAGTACTTC	CASHHTGGGRDIQYF
TRBV2	.	TRBJ1-5	TRBD1	TGTGCCAGCAGGGGACAGAGTGAACCCCAGCATTTT	CASRGQSEPQHF
TRBV14	once	TRBJ2-5	TRBD1	TGTGCCAGCAGCCGATACAGGGGGGAGACCCAGTACTTC	CASSRYRGETQYF
TRBV2	.	TRBJ1-1	.	TGTGCCAGCAGTCAGATAACTGAAGCTTTCTTT	CASSQITEAFF
TRBV6-5	.	TRBJ1-2	.	TGTGCCAGCAGCCGAGAGGCAGCAGCTTATGGCTACACCTTC	CASSREAAAYGYTF
TRBV7-3	.	TRBJ1-1	.	TGTGCCAGCAGCTTAGAATGGACAAATGAAGCTTTCTTT	CASSLEWTNEAFF
TRBV10-3	once	TRBJ1-4	.	TGTGCCATCAGGGACTTCGCAAATAATGAAAAACTGTTTTTT	CAIRDFANNEKLFF
TRBV7-4	.	TRBJ1-5	TRBD1	TGTGCCAGCAGCGTCGGGACAGGGGCTAATCAGCCCCAGCATTTT	CASSVGTGANQPQHF
TRBV6-1	.	TRBJ1-1	.	TGTGCCAGCAGTGAAGAGGGGTATTTT	CASSEEGYF
TRBV2	.	TRBJ1-2	.	TGTGCCAGCATCAAGTGGGAGGGGCATAGCTACACCTTC	CASIKWEGHSYTF
TRBV19	.	TRBJ1-6	.	TGTGCCAGTAGTCAGGCCAGCTCCTATAATTCACCCCTCCACTTT	CASSQASSYNSPLHF
TRBV5-5	.	TRBJ2-1	.	TGTGCCAGCAGCAACGGACAGAAGAAGAATGAGCAGTTCTTC	CASSNGQKKNEQFF
TRBV6-5	.	TRBJ2-1	.	TGTGCCAGCAGTGTTAGTAGCCATGAGCAGTTCTTC	CASSVSSHEQFF
TRBV12-5	.	TRBJ1-5	TRBD1	TGTGCTAGTGGTTTGGTACTAGGTGGGGGGACAGACAACAATCAGCCCCAGCATTTT	CASGLVLGGGTDNNQPQHF
TRBV5-1	.	TRBJ2-5	.	TGCGCCAGCAGCTTATTTCCCGTACAAGAGACCCAGTACTTC	CASSLFPVQETQYF
TRBV14	.	TRBJ2-3	TRBD2	TGTGCCAGCAGCCCACTCGGACTAGCGGGTAGCACAGATACGCAGTATTTT	CASSPLGLAGSTDTQYF
TRBV5-6	.	TRBJ1-1	TRBD1	TGTGCCAGCAGCCGTAGGACAGGGCTTGGGAACACTGAAGCTTTCTTT	CASSRRTGLGNTEAFF
TRBV6-1	.	TRBJ2-2	TRBD1	TGTGCCAGCAGTGACACAGGGGTCATCTTCCGGGGCCTTCACGGGGAGCTGTTTTTT	CASSDTGVIFRGLHGELFF
TRBV7-9	.	TRBJ1-1	.	TGTTCCAGCAGCTCCTGGGGGGGTGAAGCTTTCTTT	CSSSSWGGEAFF
TRBV20-1	.	TRBJ1-1	.	TGCAGCCCCCAGGGGTACACTGAAGCTTTCTTT	CSPQGYTEAFF
TRBV7-2	.	TRBJ2-7	.	TGTGCCAGCAGCCTTGACAGGATAAGTCTCTACGAGCAGTACTTC	CASSLDRISLYEQYF
TRBV27	.	TRBJ2-7	.	TGTGCCAGCAGTTTCCGGGGACTCCTTGGCGAGCAGTACTTC	CASSFRGLLGEQYF
TRBV5-1	once	TRBJ2-5	TRBD1	TGCGCCAGCAGCTACTACGGCACCACAGGGGAAGAGACCCAGTACTTC	CASSYYGTTGEETQYF
TRBV7-3	.	TRBJ2-1	.	TGTGCCAGCAGCTTGGGGGGGCGGTTGGATGAGCAGTTCTTC	CASSLGGRLDEQFF
TRBV7-9	.	TRBJ1-1	.	TGTGCCAGCAGCCTATCAACAGGGATTCGGAACACTGAAGCTTTCTTT	CASSLSTGIRNTEAFF
TRBV18	.	TRBJ2-2	.	TGTGCCAGCTCACCACCCGGGGGGCCCGGGGAGCTGTTTTTT	CASSPPGGPGELFF